Here is one T cell receptor beta chain with its context. Its specificity is unknown. The data are from a study of OX40 agonist ivuxolimab in advanced cancers. Study-wide background: Administration of intravenous ivuxolimab to patients occurred every 2 weeks at 0.01 to 10 mg/kg. The mean age was roughly 60 years, ranging from 23 to 79, with 82.7% of participants male. Study conclusions and caveats: Antigen targets of the expanded peripheral T cells went undetermined. Among the least clonally expanded were partial responders at 0.1-3.0 mg/kg.

TCRdb's table, derived via immunoSEQ multiplex PCR, lists solely in-frame clones and lacks some. This sample has tens of thousands of clones, with roughly 87% found just once. V was shortened by 2 bases and J by 5 bases, with 14 bases between the two germline ends. This CDR3 is built from 15 residues. Germline assignment: CDR1 MDHEN and CDR2 SYDVKM. J is TRBJ2-3 and V is TRBV28; D is undetermined. Sample: CD4+ or CD8+ T cells sorted from blood, taken in a trial of the OX40 agonist ivuxolimab. This receptor was taken from an adult with an advanced solid tumor such as melanoma, head and neck, liver or kidney cancer. The chain's CDR3 is CASSLGSLYGDTQYF. The CDR3 coding sequence is TGTGCCAGCAGTTTAGGGTCCCTCTACGGAGATACGCAGTATTTT.